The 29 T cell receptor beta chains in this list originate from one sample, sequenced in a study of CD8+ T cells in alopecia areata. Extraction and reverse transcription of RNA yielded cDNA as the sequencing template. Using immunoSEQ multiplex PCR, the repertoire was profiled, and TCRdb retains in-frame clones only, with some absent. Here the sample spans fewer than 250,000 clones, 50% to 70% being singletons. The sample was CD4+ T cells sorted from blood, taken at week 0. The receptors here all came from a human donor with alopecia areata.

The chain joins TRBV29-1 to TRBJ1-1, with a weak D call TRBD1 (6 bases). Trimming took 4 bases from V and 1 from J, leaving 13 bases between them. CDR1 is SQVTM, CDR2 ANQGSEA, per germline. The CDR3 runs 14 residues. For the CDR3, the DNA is TGCAGCGTTGGTGTTACAGGGAGGAACACTGAAGCTTTCTTT. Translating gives CSVGVTGRNTEAFF.

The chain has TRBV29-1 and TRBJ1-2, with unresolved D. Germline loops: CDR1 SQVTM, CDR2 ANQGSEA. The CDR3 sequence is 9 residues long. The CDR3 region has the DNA TGCACCGATAACTATGGCTACACCTTC. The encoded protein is CTDNYGYTF.

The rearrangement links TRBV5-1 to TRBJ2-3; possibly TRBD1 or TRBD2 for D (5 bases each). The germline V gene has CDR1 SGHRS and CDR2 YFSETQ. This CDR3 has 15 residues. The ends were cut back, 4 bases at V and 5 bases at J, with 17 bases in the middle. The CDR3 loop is CASSVAGQGKDTQYF. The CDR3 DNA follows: TGCGCCAGCAGCGTGGCGGGCCAGGGCAAAGATACGCAGTATTTT.

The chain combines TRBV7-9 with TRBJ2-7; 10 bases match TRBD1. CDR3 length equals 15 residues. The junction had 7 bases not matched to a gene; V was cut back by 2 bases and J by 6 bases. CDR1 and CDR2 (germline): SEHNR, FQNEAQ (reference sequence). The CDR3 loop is CASSLTGQGYGEQYF. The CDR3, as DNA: TGTGCCAGCAGCTTAACGGGACAGGGGTACGGCGAGCAGTACTTC.

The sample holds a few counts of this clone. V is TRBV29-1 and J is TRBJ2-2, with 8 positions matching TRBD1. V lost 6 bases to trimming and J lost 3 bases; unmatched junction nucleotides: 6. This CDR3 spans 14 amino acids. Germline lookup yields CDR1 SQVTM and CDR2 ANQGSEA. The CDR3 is CSVSRGPDTGELFF. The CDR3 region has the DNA TGCAGCGTGTCCAGGGGGCCCGACACCGGGGAGCTGTTTTTT.

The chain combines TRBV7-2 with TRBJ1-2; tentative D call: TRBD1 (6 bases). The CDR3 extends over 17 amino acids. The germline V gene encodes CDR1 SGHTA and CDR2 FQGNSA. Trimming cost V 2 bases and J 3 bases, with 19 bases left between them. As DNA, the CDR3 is TGTGCCAGCAGCTTAAGTATTGGGACACCCTGGGACTATGGCTACACCTTC. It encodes CASSLSIGTPWDYGYTF.

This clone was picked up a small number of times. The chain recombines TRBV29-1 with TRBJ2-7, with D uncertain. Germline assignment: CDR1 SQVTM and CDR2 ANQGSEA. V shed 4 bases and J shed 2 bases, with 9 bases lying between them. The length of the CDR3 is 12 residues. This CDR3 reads CSVATITYEQYF. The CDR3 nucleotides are TGCAGCGTTGCCACAATCACCTACGAGCAGTACTTC.

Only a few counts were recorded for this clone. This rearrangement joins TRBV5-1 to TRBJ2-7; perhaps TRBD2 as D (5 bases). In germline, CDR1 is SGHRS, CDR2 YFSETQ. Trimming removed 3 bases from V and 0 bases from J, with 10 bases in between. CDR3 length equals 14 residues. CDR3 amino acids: CASSSRGDSYEQYF. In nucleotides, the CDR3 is TGCGCCAGCAGCTCCCGGGGAGACTCCTACGAGCAGTACTTC.

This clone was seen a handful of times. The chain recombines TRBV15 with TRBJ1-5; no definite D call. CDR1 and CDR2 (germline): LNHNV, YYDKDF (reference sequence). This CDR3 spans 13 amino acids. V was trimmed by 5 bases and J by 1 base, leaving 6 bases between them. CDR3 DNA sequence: TGTGCCACCAGCTCAGTAAGCAATCAGCCCCAGCATTTT. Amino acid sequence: CATSSVSNQPQHF.

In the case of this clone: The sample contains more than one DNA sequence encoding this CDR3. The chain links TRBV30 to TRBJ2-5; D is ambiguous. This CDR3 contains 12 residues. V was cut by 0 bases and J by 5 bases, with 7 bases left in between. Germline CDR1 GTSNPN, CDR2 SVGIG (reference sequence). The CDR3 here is CAWSVQGETQYF. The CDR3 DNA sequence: TGTGCCTGGAGTGTACAAGGGGAGACCCAGTACTTC.

The CDR3 DNA follows: TGTGCCAGCAGCGTAGGACCTAATAGCAATCAGCCCCAGCATTTT. It translates to CASSVGPNSNQPQHF. The J gene is TRBJ1-5, the V gene TRBV9; no clear D. The germline V gene has CDR1 SGDLS and CDR2 YYNGEE. The germline V and J ends were trimmed by 0 bases and 0 bases, with 7 bases remaining between them. The CDR3 consists of 15 residues. Based on the CDR3 plus reference TRBV9 and TRBJ1-5, the full variable domain is DSGVTQTPKHLITATGQRVTLRCSPRSGDLSVYWYQQSLDQGLQFLIQYYNGEERAKGNILERFSAQQFPDLHSELNLSSLELGDSALYFCASSVGPNSNQPQHFGDGTRLSIL.

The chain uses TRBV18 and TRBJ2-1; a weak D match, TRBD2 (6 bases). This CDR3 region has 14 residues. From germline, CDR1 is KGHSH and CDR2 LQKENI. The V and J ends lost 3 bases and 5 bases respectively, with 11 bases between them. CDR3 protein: CASSPFRTNNEQFF. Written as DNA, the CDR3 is TGTGCCAGCTCACCCTTCCGGACTAACAATGAGCAGTTCTTC. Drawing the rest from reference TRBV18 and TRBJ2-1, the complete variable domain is NAGVMQNPRHLVRRRGQEARLRCSPMKGHSHVYWYRQLPEEGLKFMVYLQKENIIDESGMPKERFSAEFPKEGPSILRIQQVVRGDSAAYFCASSPFRTNNEQFFGPGTRLTVL.

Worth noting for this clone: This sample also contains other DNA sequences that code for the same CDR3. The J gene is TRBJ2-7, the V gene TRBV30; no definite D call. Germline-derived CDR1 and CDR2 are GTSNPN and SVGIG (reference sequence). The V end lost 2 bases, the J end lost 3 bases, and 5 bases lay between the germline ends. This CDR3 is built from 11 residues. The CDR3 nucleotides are TGTGCCTGGAGTTCTAGCTACGAGCAGTACTTC. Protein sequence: CAWSSSYEQYF.

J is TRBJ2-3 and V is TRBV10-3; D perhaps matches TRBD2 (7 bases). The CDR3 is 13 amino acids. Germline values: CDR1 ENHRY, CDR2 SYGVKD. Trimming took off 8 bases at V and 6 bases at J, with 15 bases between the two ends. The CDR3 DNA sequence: TGTGCCATCTTAGGGGGGGCCGGGGATACGCAGTATTTT. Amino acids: CAILGGAGDTQYF.

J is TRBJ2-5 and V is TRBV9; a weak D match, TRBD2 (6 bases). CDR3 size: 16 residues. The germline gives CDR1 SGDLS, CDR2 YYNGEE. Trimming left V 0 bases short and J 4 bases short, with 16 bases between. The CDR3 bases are TGTGCCAGCAGCGTAGGGCCCGCGGGATTCATAGAGACCCAGTACTTC. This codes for CASSVGPAGFIETQYF.

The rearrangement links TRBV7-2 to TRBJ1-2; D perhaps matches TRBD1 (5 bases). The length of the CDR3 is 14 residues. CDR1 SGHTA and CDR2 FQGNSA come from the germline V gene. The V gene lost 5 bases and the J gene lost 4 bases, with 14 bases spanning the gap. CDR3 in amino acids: CASSIPGPTYGYTF. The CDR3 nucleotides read TGTGCCAGCAGCATACCGGGACCGACCTATGGCTACACCTTC.

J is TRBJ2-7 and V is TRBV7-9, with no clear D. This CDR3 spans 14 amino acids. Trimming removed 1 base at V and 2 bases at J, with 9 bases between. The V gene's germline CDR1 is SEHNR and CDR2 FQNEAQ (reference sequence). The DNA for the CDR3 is TGTGCCAGCAGCTTAGTGGCAGGACCCTACGAGCAGTACTTC. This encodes CASSLVAGPYEQYF.

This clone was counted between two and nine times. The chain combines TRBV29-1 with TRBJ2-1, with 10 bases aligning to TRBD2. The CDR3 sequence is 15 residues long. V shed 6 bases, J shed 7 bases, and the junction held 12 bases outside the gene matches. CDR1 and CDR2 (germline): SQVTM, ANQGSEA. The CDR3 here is CSVAPLAGFKNEQFF. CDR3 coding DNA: TGCAGCGTGGCTCCACTAGCGGGGTTTAAAAATGAGCAGTTCTTC.

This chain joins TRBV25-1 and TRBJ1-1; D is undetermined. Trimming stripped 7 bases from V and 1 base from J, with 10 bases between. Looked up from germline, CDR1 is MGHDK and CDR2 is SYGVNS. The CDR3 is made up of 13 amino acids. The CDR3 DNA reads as TGTGCCAGCAACTTACCGAAGAACACTGAAGCTTTCTTT. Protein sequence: CASNLPKNTEAFF.

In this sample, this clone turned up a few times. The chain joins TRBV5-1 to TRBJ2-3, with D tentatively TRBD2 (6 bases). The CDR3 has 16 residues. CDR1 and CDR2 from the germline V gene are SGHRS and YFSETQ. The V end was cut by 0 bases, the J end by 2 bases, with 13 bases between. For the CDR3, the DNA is TGCGCCAGCAGCTTGGGGGGTAGCGGCAACACAGATACGCAGTATTTT. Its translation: CASSLGGSGNTDTQYF.

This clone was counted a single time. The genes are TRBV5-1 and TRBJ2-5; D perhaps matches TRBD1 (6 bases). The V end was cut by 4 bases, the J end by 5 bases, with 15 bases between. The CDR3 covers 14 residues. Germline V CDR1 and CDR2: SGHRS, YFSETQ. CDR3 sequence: CASSTGTASETQYF. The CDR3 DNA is TGCGCCAGCAGCACAGGGACGGCGTCTGAGACCCAGTACTTC.

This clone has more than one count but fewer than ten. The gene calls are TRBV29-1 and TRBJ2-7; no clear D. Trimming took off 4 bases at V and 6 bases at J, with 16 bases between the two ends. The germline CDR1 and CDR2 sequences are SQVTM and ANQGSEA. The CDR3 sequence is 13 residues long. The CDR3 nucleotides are TGCAGCGTTGTATCGCCCAGATCCCCCGAGCAGTACTTC. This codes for CSVVSPRSPEQYF.

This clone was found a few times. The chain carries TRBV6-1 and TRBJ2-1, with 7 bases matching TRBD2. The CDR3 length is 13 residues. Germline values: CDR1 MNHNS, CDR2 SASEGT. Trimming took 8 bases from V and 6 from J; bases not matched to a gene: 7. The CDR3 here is CASLRAGVNEQFF. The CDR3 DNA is TGTGCCAGCCTAAGGGCGGGAGTCAATGAGCAGTTCTTC.

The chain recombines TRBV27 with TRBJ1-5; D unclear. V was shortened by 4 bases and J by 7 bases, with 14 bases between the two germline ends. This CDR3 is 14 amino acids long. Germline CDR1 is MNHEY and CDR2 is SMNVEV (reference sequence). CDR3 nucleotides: TGTGCCAGCAGTTGGTCGACGGGTCCCCAGCCCCAGCATTTT. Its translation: CASSWSTGPQPQHF.

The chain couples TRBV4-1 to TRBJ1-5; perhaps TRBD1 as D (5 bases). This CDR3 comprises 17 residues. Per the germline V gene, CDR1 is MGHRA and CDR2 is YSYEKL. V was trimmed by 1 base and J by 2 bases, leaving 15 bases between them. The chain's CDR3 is CASSQVLGAPGNQPQHF. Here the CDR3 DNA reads TGCGCCAGCAGCCAAGTATTAGGGGCGCCGGGCAATCAGCCCCAGCATTTT.

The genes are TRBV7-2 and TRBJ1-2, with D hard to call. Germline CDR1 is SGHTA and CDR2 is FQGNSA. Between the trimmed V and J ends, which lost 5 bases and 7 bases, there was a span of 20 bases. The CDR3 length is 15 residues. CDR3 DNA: TGTGCCAGCAGCCCCCCCGCCCAAGAGCGACGTGGCTACACCTTC. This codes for CASSPPAQERRGYTF.

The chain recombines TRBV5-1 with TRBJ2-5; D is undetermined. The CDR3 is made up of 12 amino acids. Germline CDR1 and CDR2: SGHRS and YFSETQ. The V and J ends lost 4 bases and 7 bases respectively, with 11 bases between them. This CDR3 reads CASSLTLGTQYF. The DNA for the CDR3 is TGCGCCAGCAGCCTGACTTTGGGGACCCAGTACTTC.

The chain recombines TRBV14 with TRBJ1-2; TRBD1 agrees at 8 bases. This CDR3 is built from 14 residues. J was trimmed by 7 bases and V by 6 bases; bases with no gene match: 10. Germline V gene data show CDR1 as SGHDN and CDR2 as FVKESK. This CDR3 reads CASSYLDRGRGYTF. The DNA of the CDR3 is TGTGCCAGCAGTTACCTTGACAGGGGCCGTGGCTACACCTTC.

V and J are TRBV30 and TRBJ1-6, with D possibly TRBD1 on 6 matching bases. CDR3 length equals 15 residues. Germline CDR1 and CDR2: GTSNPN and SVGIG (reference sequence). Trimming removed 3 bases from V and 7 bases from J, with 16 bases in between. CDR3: CAWSKQGLMNSPLHF. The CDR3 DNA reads TGTGCCTGGAGCAAACAGGGACTCATGAATTCACCCCTCCACTTT.